This T cell receptor beta chain was obtained from a study of blood T cell repertoires in COVID-19. Turning to the study itself: Samples representing acute and convalescent COVID-19 were sourced from the United States, Italy and Spain. Sample material is recorded as cDNA or gDNA derived from T cells, B-cell-depleted T cells, or PBMCs.

A single count supports this clone. CDR3 length: 13 residues. The germline V gene encodes CDR1 LGHDT and CDR2 YNNKEL (reference sequence). J was trimmed by 3 bases and V by 4 bases; bases with no gene match: 1. Authors' data handling: The authors estimated nucleated cell counts from reference gene primer amplification. Sequencing was performed with immunoSEQ multiplex PCR; in TCRdb, only in-frame clones are kept and a portion is missing. The DNA gave D and trimming, while V, J and clone size come from that table. Here the sample spans 210,000 or so clones, 65% to 85% being singletons. The clonotype was recovered from a woman aged 80 or over with acute or convalescent COVID-19. The chain combines TRBV3-1 (or the pseudogene TRBV3-2) with TRBJ2-7; 9 bases map to TRBD2. The sample was peripheral blood. The CDR3 loop reads CASSLSGGYEQYF. The CDR3 DNA sequence: TGTGCCAGCAGCCTTAGCGGGGGCTACGAGCAGTACTTC.